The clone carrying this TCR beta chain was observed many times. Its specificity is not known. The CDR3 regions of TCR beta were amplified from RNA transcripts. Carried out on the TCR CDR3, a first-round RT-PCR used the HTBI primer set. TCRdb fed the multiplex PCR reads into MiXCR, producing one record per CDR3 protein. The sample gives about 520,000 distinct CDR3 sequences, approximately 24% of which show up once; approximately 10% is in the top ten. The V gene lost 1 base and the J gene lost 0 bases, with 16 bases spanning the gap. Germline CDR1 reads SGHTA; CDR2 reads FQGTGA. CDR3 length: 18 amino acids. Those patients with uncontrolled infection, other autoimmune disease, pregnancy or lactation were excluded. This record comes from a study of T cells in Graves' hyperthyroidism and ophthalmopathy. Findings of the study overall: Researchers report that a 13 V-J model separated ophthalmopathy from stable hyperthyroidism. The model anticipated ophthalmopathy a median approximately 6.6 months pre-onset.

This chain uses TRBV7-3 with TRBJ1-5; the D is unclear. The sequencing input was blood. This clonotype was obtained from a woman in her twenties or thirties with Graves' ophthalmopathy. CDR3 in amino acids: CASSLMLAKHLSNQPQHF. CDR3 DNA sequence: TGTGCCAGCAGCTTAATGCTTGCAAAACACCTTAGCAATCAGCCCCAGCATTTT.